Following are 19 T cell receptor beta chains from one sample sequenced in a study of cytomegalovirus exposure and HLA in healthy donors. Both 60 Vbeta primers and 13 Jbeta primers went into the PCR. Profiled with immunoSEQ multiplex PCR; TCRdb holds only in-frame clones, not every one. The data hold tens of thousands of clones, with roughly 77% observed a single time. The specimen sequenced was PBMCs. The source is a female donor in good health and CMV-seronegative.

The genes are TRBV28 and TRBJ2-7; D is perhaps TRBD1 (6 bases). The germline V gene encodes CDR1 MDHEN and CDR2 SYDVKM. V shed 6 bases and J shed 3 bases, with 15 bases lying between them. The CDR3 totals 14 residues. The CDR3 DNA sequence: TGTGCCAGCAGGGGCGCAGGGGAAAGCTACGAGCAGTACTTC. This sequence encodes CASRGAGESYEQYF.

The V call is TRBV7-9, the J call TRBJ2-5; 8 positions agree with TRBD1. This CDR3 region has 14 residues. Germline trimming cut 8 bases from V and 5 bases from J; bases unmatched to any gene: 10. CDR1 is SEHNR, CDR2 FQNEAQ, per germline (reference sequence). The CDR3 here is CASGWTGPSETQYF. The CDR3 nucleotides are TGTGCCAGCGGCTGGACAGGGCCGTCGGAGACCCAGTACTTC.

The V and J genes are TRBV29-1 and TRBJ1-1; 9 nucleotides line up with TRBD1. The CDR3 totals 13 residues. V was pared by 7 bases and J by 2 bases, with 5 bases of the junction left unmatched. CDR1 and CDR2 from the germline V gene are SQVTM and ANQGSEA. Written as DNA, the CDR3 is TGCAGCGCACACAGGGGGCTCAACACTGAAGCTTTCTTT. This translates into CSAHRGLNTEAFF.

The V and J genes are TRBV6-1 and TRBJ1-1, with D perhaps matching TRBD1 (6 bases). This CDR3 has 14 residues. V shed 5 bases and J shed 3 bases, with 13 bases lying between them. Looked up from germline, CDR1 is MNHNS and CDR2 is SASEGT. The CDR3 sequence: CASSRGGLDTEAFF. The CDR3 DNA reads as TGTGCCAGCAGTCGGGGGGGGCTTGACACTGAAGCTTTCTTT.

The V gene is TRBV7-9, the J gene TRBJ1-1; D possibly corresponds to TRBD1 (6 bases). V lost 1 base and J 6 bases, leaving 6 bases between the germline ends. Germline values: CDR1 SEHNR, CDR2 FQNEAQ (reference sequence). The CDR3 has 12 amino acids. For the CDR3, the DNA is TGTGCCAGCAGCTTAGGGACAGCTGAAGCTTTCTTT. Its translation: CASSLGTAEAFF.

V gene TRBV19 combines with J gene TRBJ2-2; 9 bases align to TRBD1. With 4 bases clipped from V and 2 bases from J, the junction kept 5 bases outside the gene matches. Per the germline V gene, CDR1 is LNHDA and CDR2 is SQIVND (reference sequence). CDR3 length: 16 residues. The CDR3, as DNA: TGTGCCAGTAGTACGATGGGACAGGGTAACACCGGGGAGCTGTTTTTT. Amino acid sequence: CASSTMGQGNTGELFF.

The chain employs TRBV28 and TRBJ2-1, with TRBD2 matching 9 bases. Germline CDR1 and CDR2: MDHEN and SYDVKM. The V and J ends lost 5 bases and 15 bases, in that order; junction bases with no gene match: 8. The CDR3 is 12 residues long. CDR3 protein: CASSPPGTSRFF. The DNA for the CDR3 is TGTGCCAGCAGTCCTCCAGGGACTAGCAGGTTCTTC.

The chain employs TRBV7-2 and TRBJ2-5, with TRBD2 identical over 7 bases. J was trimmed by 3 bases and V by 1 base; bases with no gene match: 8. CDR3 length: 16 amino acids. CDR1 and CDR2 from the germline V gene are SGHTA and FQGNSA. CDR3 coding DNA: TGTGCCAGCAGCTTAGTCCCAGCGGGAATGAAAGAGACCCAGTACTTC. Residues: CASSLVPAGMKETQYF.

This clone was found once. The CDR3 region has the DNA TGTGCCAGCAGCCCCCATGGGGGACTCAACACAGATACGCAGTATTTT. Translation: CASSPHGGLNTDTQYF. The chain uses TRBV9 and TRBJ2-3, with D possibly being TRBD2 (6 bases). Germline values: CDR1 SGDLS, CDR2 YYNGEE. V lost 4 bases and J lost 2, with 17 bases in between. The CDR3 contains 16 residues.

This sequence joins TRBV27 and TRBJ2-7; 7 bases map to TRBD1. The CDR3 is made up of 14 amino acids. The trim removed 5 bases at V and 0 bases at J, leaving 4 bases unmatched. CDR1 MNHEY and CDR2 SMNVEV come from the germline V gene (reference sequence). The CDR3 reads CASSKRDSSYEQYF. The CDR3 nucleotides read TGTGCCAGCAGTAAAAGGGACAGCTCCTACGAGCAGTACTTC.

The CDR3, as DNA: TGTGCCAGCAGCGCCGCGGGGGATAATTCACCCCTCCACTTT. It is translated as CASSAAGDNSPLHF. The chain has TRBV9 and TRBJ1-6; weak D call: TRBD1 (5 bases). Trimming removed 3 bases at V and 5 bases at J, with 9 bases between. CDR3 size: 14 residues. The germline V gene encodes CDR1 SGDLS and CDR2 YYNGEE.

The V gene is TRBV5-4, the J gene TRBJ2-1; 8 nucleotides line up with TRBD1. V lost 2 bases and J lost 6; bases outside the gene matches: 4. Per germline, CDR1 SGHNT and CDR2 YYREEE (reference sequence). The CDR3 is 14 amino acids. CDR3: CASSFTGGINEQFF. The CDR3 DNA is TGTGCCAGCAGCTTCACAGGGGGGATCAATGAGCAGTTCTTC.

V is TRBV5-4 and J is TRBJ2-7, with D maybe TRBD1 (6 bases). V lost 3 bases and J lost 6, with 13 bases in between. Germline loops: CDR1 SGHNT, CDR2 YYREEE (reference sequence). This CDR3 contains 13 residues. This chain's CDR3 is CASSYDRYGEQYF. CDR3 sequence (DNA): TGTGCCAGCAGCTATGACAGGTATGGCGAGCAGTACTTC.

This chain links TRBV6-1 with TRBJ1-1; 11 bases match TRBD1. In germline, CDR1 is MNHNS, CDR2 SASEGT. V was pared by 11 bases and J by 9 bases, with 11 bases of the junction left unmatched. This CDR3 contains 13 residues. CDR3 protein: CAGGQGASFQAFF. The CDR3 nucleotides read TGTGCCGGCGGACAGGGGGCGTCATTCCAAGCTTTCTTT.

The CDR3 sequence is CASSYAGGYEQYF. CDR3 sequence (DNA): TGTGCCAGCAGTTATGCAGGGGGCTACGAGCAGTACTTC. The V call is TRBV6-5, the J call TRBJ2-7, with TRBD1 matching over 7 bases. V lost 3 bases to trimming and J lost 3 bases; unmatched junction nucleotides: 2. CDR3 length: 13 residues. Germline V gives CDR1 MNHEY, CDR2 SVGAGI.

This sequence joins TRBV11-3 and TRBJ2-2; no clear D gene. The CDR3 length is 12 residues. Per germline, CDR1 SGHNT and CDR2 YENEEA. Trimming cost V 5 bases and J 8 bases, with 9 bases left between them. The CDR3 sequence: CASSLSSGELFF. CDR3 DNA: TGTGCCAGCAGCCTATCATCGGGGGAGCTGTTTTTT.

The rearrangement links TRBV16 to TRBJ2-1, with TRBD1 as a possible D gene (5 bases). The germline V gene has CDR1 KGHSY and CDR2 FQNENV. CDR3 size: 16 residues. The V and J ends lost 3 bases and 1 base respectively, with 13 bases between them. CDR3 protein: CASSQTDNRSYNEQFF. For the CDR3, the DNA is TGTGCCAGCAGCCAGACGGACAACCGTTCCTACAATGAGCAGTTCTTC.

The gene calls are TRBV5-1 and TRBJ2-1; D may be TRBD2 (6 bases). V lost 4 bases, J lost 0 bases, and 17 bases lay in between. Germline-derived CDR1 and CDR2 are SGHRS and YFSETQ. This CDR3 has 17 residues. In DNA form, the CDR3 reads TGCGCCAGCAGCCCGGGGACTTCCGTAAGCTCCTACAATGAGCAGTTCTTC. Its protein product is CASSPGTSVSSYNEQFF.

The chain carries TRBV5-1 and TRBJ2-1, with TRBD1 matching over 7 bases. Trimming at V came to 3 bases and at J to 9 bases, leaving 3 bases not matched to a gene. This CDR3 has 12 amino acids. The germline gives CDR1 SGHRS, CDR2 YFSETQ. The CDR3 DNA sequence: TGCGCCAGCAGCTCGACAGGGTTTGAGCAGTTCTTC. It translates to CASSSTGFEQFF.